This T cell receptor (beta chain) derives from a study of blood T cell repertoires in COVID-19. Background on the study: Samples came from the United States, Italy and Spain, spanning acute and convalescent COVID-19.

Study processing details: Estimates of nucleated cell counts were drawn from the amplification of reference gene primers. TCRdb's table, derived via immunoSEQ multiplex PCR, lists solely in-frame clones and lacks some. D and trimming come from the DNA, and the V and J calls and clone size come from that table. Counted here are over 200,000 clones, 80% to 90% occurring once; the ten biggest clones make up approximately 0.66%. Germline CDR1 reads MNHEY; CDR2 reads SMNVEV (reference sequence). This CDR3 has 14 residues. V shed 5 bases and J shed 6 bases, with 17 bases lying between them. This TCR was recovered from a man in his forties with acute or convalescent COVID-19. The chain combines TRBV27 with TRBJ2-7; weak D call: TRBD2 (6 bases). Source material: peripheral blood. The CDR3 region has the DNA TGTGCCAGCAGTCTAGAGTCGCGGCGGGGCGAGCAGTACTTC. It is translated as CASSLESRRGEQYF.